This T cell receptor beta chain was documented in a study of cytomegalovirus exposure and HLA in healthy donors. Study-level findings and limits: Later analysis identified several of the most significant clusters that appeared linked to common viral pathogens. Later, an analysis showed that TCR beta chains associated with HLA were more clonally expanded than others that were equally common. The classifier was said to identify cytomegalovirus status with high specificity and sensitivity.

Points on this clone: The antigen is unknown.

In the PCR, 60 Vbeta and 13 Jbeta primers were used. Here immunoSEQ multiplex PCR was the method, and the copy in TCRdb shows in-frame clones only, minus some. The sample has some 30,000 clones, 80% to 90% seen once. The J segment lost 2 bases and the V segment lost 5 bases, leaving 7 bases of the junction unmatched. CDR3 length: 16 amino acids. Germline CDR1 and CDR2: MNHNY and SVGAGI (reference sequence). Among the donors, all were healthy bone marrow donors. The sample comprised PBMCs. The chain carries TRBV6-6 and TRBJ2-1; 9 bases map to TRBD1. This receptor was identified in a boy younger than 18 in good health and CMV-seronegative. CDR3 DNA: TGTGCCAGCAGTATATTCGGGACAGGGACCTACAATGAGCAGTTCTTC. It translates to CASSIFGTGTYNEQFF.